The TCR beta chain under discussion was sequenced for a study of cytomegalovirus exposure and HLA in healthy donors. Study findings and constraints: Altogether, about 160 TCR beta chains were recorded as cytomegalovirus-associated. Reportedly, cytomegalovirus status was diagnosed with high sensitivity and specificity.

A word on this clone: What it binds is unknown.

Using immunoSEQ multiplex PCR, the repertoire was profiled, and TCRdb retains in-frame clones only, with some absent. Found here are roughly 71,000 clones, about 93% of them singletons; the top ten hold roughly 0.6%. The CDR3 extends over 15 amino acids. V lost 3 bases and J 4 bases, leaving 13 bases between the germline ends. The germline gives CDR1 LNHDA, CDR2 SQIVND (reference sequence). The TCR comes from a woman between 18 and 29 years old in good health and CMV-seronegative. Sequencing was performed on PBMCs. The chain carries TRBV19 and TRBJ1-3, with TRBD1 as a possible D gene (6 bases). In DNA, the CDR3 is TGTGCCAGTAGTATTCGGGGGGCGCAAGGAAACACCATATATTTT. This sequence encodes CASSIRGAQGNTIYF. Complete variable domain (other parts from reference TRBV19 and TRBJ1-3): DGGITQSPKYLFRKEGQNVTLSCEQNLNHDAMYWYRQDPGQGLRLIYYSQIVNDFQKGDIAEGYSVSREKKESFPLTVTSAQKNPTAFYLCASSIRGAQGNTIYFGEGSWLTVV.